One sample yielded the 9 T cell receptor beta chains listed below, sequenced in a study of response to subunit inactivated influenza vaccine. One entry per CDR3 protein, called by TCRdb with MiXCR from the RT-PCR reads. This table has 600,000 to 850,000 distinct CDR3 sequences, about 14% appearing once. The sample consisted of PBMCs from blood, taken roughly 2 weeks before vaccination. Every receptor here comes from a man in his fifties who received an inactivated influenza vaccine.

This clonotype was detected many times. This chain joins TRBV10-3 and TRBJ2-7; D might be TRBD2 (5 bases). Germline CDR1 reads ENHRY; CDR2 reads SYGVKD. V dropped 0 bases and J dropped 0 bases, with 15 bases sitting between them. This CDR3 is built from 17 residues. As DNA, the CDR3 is TGTGCCATCAGTGAGTCGGTGAGCGGCGGCCCCTCCTACGAGCAGTACTTC. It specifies CAISESVSGGPSYEQYF.

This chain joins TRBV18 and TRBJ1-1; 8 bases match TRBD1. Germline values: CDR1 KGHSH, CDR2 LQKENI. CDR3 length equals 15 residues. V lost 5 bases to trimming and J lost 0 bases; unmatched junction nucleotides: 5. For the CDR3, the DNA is TGTGCCAGCTCATTTCGGACAGGGCTGAACACTGAAGCTTTCTTT. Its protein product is CASSFRTGLNTEAFF.

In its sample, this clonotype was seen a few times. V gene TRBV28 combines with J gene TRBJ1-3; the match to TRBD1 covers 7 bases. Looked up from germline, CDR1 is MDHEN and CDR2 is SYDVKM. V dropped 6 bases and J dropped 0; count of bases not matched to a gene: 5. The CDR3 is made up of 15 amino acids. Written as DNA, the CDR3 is TGTGCCAGCAGAAGGGGACAGAACTCTGGAAACACCATATATTTT. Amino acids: CASRRGQNSGNTIYF.

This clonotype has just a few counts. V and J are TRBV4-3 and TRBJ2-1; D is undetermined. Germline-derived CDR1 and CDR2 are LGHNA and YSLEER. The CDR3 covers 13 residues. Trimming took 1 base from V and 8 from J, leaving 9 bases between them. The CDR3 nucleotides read TGCGCCAGCAGCCAAGGTACCGTGGATGAGCAGTTCTTC. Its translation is CASSQGTVDEQFF.

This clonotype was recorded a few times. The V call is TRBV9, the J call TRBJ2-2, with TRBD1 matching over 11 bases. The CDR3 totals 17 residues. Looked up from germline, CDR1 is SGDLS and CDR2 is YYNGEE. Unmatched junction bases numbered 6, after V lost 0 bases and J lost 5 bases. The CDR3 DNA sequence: TGTGCCAGCAGCGTAGCTAGGGACAGGGGGAGTACCGGGGAGCTGTTTTTT. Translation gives CASSVARDRGSTGELFF.

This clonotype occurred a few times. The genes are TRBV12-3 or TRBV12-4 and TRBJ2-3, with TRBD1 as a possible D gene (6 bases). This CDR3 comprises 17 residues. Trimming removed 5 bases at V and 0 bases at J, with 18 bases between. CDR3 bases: TGTGCCAGCAGTCCTGAGGAAACAGGGCCAAGCACAGATACGCAGTATTTT. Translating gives CASSPEETGPSTDTQYF.

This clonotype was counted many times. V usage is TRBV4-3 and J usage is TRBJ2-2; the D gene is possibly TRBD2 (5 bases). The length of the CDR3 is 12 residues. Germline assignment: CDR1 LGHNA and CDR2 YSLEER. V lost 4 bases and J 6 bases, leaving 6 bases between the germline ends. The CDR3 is CASSRRSGELFF. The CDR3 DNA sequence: TGCGCCAGCAGCCGGAGGTCCGGGGAGCTGTTTTTT.

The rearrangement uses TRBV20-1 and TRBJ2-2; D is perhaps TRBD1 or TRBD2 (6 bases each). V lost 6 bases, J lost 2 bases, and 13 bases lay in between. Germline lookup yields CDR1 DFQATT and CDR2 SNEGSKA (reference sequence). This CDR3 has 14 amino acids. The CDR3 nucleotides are TGCAGTGCCCCGCCCGGGGGCAACACCGGGGAGCTGTTTTTT. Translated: CSAPPGGNTGELFF.

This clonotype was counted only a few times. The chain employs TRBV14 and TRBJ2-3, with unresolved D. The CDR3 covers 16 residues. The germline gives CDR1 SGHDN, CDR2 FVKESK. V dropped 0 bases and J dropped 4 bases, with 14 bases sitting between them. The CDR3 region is CASSQETWATPDTQYF. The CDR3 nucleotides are TGTGCCAGCAGCCAAGAGACGTGGGCCACCCCAGATACGCAGTATTTT. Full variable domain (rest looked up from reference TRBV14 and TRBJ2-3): EAGVTQFPSHSVIEKGQTVTLRCDPISGHDNLYWYRRVMGKEIKFLLHFVKESKQDESGMPNNRFLAERTGGTYSTLKVQPAELEDSGVYFCASSQETWATPDTQYFGPGTRLTVL.